This T cell receptor (beta chain) originates from a study of blood T cell repertoires in COVID-19. Turning to the study itself: Samples of COVID-19 (acute and convalescent) were obtained from the United States, Italy and Spain. Sources were T cells, B-cell-depleted T cells, or PBMCs; the material itself was cDNA or gDNA.

Germline CDR1 is GTSNPN and CDR2 is SVGIG (reference sequence). V was clipped by 0 bases and J by 8 bases, with 14 bases between them. This CDR3 has 15 amino acids. Per the original data handling: Reference gene primers were amplified, and this amplification served to estimate nucleated cell counts. Generated by immunoSEQ multiplex PCR, the TCRdb table keeps only in-frame clones and is missing some. D and trimming come from the DNA, and the V and J calls and clone size come from that table. The data show approximately 120,000 clones, around 88% seen once. Sequenced: peripheral blood. This sequence originates from a human donor in a cohort sampled during active COVID-19. The chain couples TRBV30 to TRBJ1-6; D is undetermined. The DNA for the CDR3 is TGTGCCTGGAGTGTTGAGGTAAAAACGGATTCACCCCTCCACTTT. Translating gives CAWSVEVKTDSPLHF.